The present TCR beta chain was sequenced within a study of CD8+ T cells in alopecia areata. Across the study: Treatment comprised oral tofacitinib, 5 to 10 mg twice daily, in treated patients.

Cell sorting was applied to PBMCs, and CD4+ and CD8+ T cells were collected. Overall study results and limits: Sequence data from scalp samples additionally include resident alphabeta T cells of normal skin. Higher clonality and more expanded CD8+ clones appeared in lesional than normal scalp.

A word on this clone: What it binds is unknown.

TCR sequencing used cDNA made by reverse transcription of extracted RNA. Libraries were prepared by immunoSEQ multiplex PCR; TCRdb keeps only in-frame clonotypes and omits some of them. The sample lists 130,000 to 150,000 clones; roughly half were seen once. Sequenced here: CD4+ T cells sorted from blood, sampled at week 0. This receptor was identified in a human donor with alopecia areata.

The CDR3 DNA reads TGTGCCAGCAGTTCGACCGGTCACGCGCAGTACTTC. Its protein product is CASSSTGHAQYF. The chain has TRBV6-5 and TRBJ2-7; D unresolved. This CDR3 has 12 residues. Germline V CDR1 and CDR2: MNHEY, SVGAGI. The V and J ends lost 4 bases and 9 bases respectively, with 13 bases between them.